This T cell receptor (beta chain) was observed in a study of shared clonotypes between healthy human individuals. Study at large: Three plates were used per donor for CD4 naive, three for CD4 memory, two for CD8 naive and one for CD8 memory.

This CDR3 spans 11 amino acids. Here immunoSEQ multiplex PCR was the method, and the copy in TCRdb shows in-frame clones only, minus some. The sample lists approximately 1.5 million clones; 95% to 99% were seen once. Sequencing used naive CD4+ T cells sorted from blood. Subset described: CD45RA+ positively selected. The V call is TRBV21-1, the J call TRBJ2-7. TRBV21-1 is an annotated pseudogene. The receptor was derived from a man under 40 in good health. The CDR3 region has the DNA TGTGCCAGCAGCACCTCCTACGAGCAGTACTTC. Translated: CASSTSYEQYF.